The rows below give T cell receptor beta chains drawn from one sample of a study of blood T cell repertoires in COVID-19. TCRdb keeps only in-frame clones here, not all; method: immunoSEQ multiplex PCR. The repertoire holds roughly 310,000 clones, with 89% as singletons. Sequences were obtained from PBMCs or T cells enriched from blood (not recorded which). These receptor sequences come from a woman in her thirties or forties who had recovered from COVID-19. Both conserved end residues are part of each CDR3. The D gene is left open where the match is weak. Rows may omit the clone size; those that give it use once, few, many or a size class.

cdr3_aa: CASSPGTSRRLLSYEQYF
cdr3_nt: TGTGCCAGCAGCCCCGGGACTAGCCGACGACTCCTTTCCTACGAGCAGTACTTC
clone_size: NA
v_call: TRBV3-1/TRBV3-2
d_call: TRBD2
j_call: TRBJ2-7

cdr3_aa: CASSSGGFSYEQYF
cdr3_nt: TGTGCCAGCAGTTCAGGGGGTTTCTCCTACGAGCAGTACTTC
clone_size: NA
v_call: TRBV27
d_call: TRBD1
j_call: TRBJ2-7

cdr3_aa: CAWRGRGFYGYTF
cdr3_nt: TGTGCCTGGAGGGGCAGGGGATTTTACGGCTACACCTTC
clone_size: NA
v_call: TRBV30
d_call: NA
j_call: TRBJ1-2

cdr3_aa: CASRGQFSGNTIYF
cdr3_nt: TGTGCCAGCAGGGGACAGTTCTCTGGAAACACCATATATTTT
clone_size: once
v_call: TRBV2
d_call: TRBD1
j_call: TRBJ1-3

cdr3_aa: CASSDSFNSPLHF
cdr3_nt: TGTGCCAGCAGTGATTCATTTAATTCACCCCTCCACTTT
clone_size: NA
v_call: TRBV25-1
d_call: NA
j_call: TRBJ1-6

cdr3_aa: CASSSAGIRLEVGEQYF
cdr3_nt: TGTGCCAGCAGCTCCGCCGGCATAAGACTGGAGGTAGGCGAGCAGTACTTC
clone_size: NA
v_call: TRBV5-6
d_call: NA
j_call: TRBJ2-7

cdr3_aa: CASSYSVQEDLETQYF
cdr3_nt: TGTGCCAGCAGCTATAGTGTCCAGGAGGACCTAGAGACCCAGTACTTC
clone_size: NA
v_call: TRBV11-3
d_call: NA
j_call: TRBJ2-5

cdr3_aa: CASTFKGAPDTQYF
cdr3_nt: TGTGCCAGCACCTTTAAGGGGGCCCCAGATACGCAGTATTTT
clone_size: NA
v_call: TRBV5-4
d_call: TRBD1
j_call: TRBJ2-3

cdr3_aa: CASSLSPYGYTF
cdr3_nt: TGTGCCAGCAGTTTATCTCCTTATGGCTACACCTTC
clone_size: NA
v_call: TRBV28
d_call: NA
j_call: TRBJ1-2

cdr3_aa: CASVGGPVNTEAFF
cdr3_nt: TGTGCCAGCGTGGGCGGGCCGGTGAACACTGAAGCTTTCTTT
clone_size: NA
v_call: TRBV28
d_call: NA
j_call: TRBJ1-1

cdr3_aa: CASSLGSGTEAFF
cdr3_nt: TGTGCCAGCAGCTTAGGGAGTGGAACTGAAGCTTTCTTT
clone_size: once
v_call: TRBV7-2
d_call: NA
j_call: TRBJ1-1

cdr3_aa: CATRRLQGEQNEQFF
cdr3_nt: TGTGCCACCAGACGTCTTCAGGGGGAACAGAATGAGCAGTTCTTC
clone_size: NA
v_call: TRBV24-1
d_call: TRBD1
j_call: TRBJ2-1

cdr3_aa: CASSLGQIYGYTF
cdr3_nt: TGTGCCAGCAGCTTAGGACAGATCTATGGCTACACCTTC
clone_size: NA
v_call: TRBV7-2
d_call: NA
j_call: TRBJ1-2

cdr3_aa: CASSQLAGAGELFF
cdr3_nt: TGTGCCAGCAGCCAACTAGCGGGAGCCGGGGAGCTGTTTTTT
clone_size: once
v_call: TRBV2
d_call: TRBD2
j_call: TRBJ2-2

cdr3_aa: CASSLGQNYNEKLFF
cdr3_nt: TGTGCCAGCAGCTTGGGACAGAATTATAATGAAAAACTGTTTTTT
clone_size: NA
v_call: TRBV7-9
d_call: TRBD1
j_call: TRBJ1-4

cdr3_aa: CASGTGLNYNEQFF
cdr3_nt: TGTGCCAGTGGGACGGGACTTAACTACAATGAGCAGTTCTTC
clone_size: NA
v_call: TRBV19
d_call: NA
j_call: TRBJ2-1

cdr3_aa: CASSLRTATNQPQHF
cdr3_nt: TGTGCCAGTAGCCTAAGGACAGCTACTAATCAGCCCCAGCATTTT
clone_size: NA
v_call: TRBV19
d_call: NA
j_call: TRBJ1-5

cdr3_aa: CSVEGLRGDRETQYF
cdr3_nt: TGCAGCGTTGAAGGGCTACGGGGGGATCGGGAGACCCAGTACTTC
clone_size: NA
v_call: TRBV29-1
d_call: TRBD2
j_call: TRBJ2-5

cdr3_aa: CSVVLGGTGELFF
cdr3_nt: TGCAGCGTTGTCCTTGGAGGCACCGGGGAGCTGTTTTTT
clone_size: NA
v_call: TRBV29-1
d_call: NA
j_call: TRBJ2-2

cdr3_aa: CASSGLGQGEETQYF
cdr3_nt: TGTGCCAGTAGTGGATTGGGACAGGGAGAGGAGACCCAGTACTTC
clone_size: NA
v_call: TRBV19
d_call: TRBD1
j_call: TRBJ2-5

cdr3_aa: CASSDVASGGWDTQYF
cdr3_nt: TGTGCCAGCAGTGACGTGGCTAGCGGGGGGTGGGATACGCAGTATTTT
clone_size: few
v_call: TRBV6-1
d_call: TRBD2
j_call: TRBJ2-3

cdr3_aa: CASSPIGAGTSYEQYF
cdr3_nt: TGTGCCAGCAGCCCCATTGGAGCGGGAACATCCTACGAGCAGTACTTC
clone_size: few
v_call: TRBV7-9
d_call: TRBD2
j_call: TRBJ2-7

cdr3_aa: CAITDPLAGDYNEQFF
cdr3_nt: TGTGCCATCACTGACCCCCTAGCGGGGGACTACAATGAGCAGTTCTTC
clone_size: NA
v_call: TRBV10-3
d_call: TRBD2
j_call: TRBJ2-1

cdr3_aa: CASSFDRGRVEKLFF
cdr3_nt: TGTGCCAGCAGTTTTGACAGGGGGCGCGTTGAAAAACTGTTTTTT
clone_size: NA
v_call: TRBV27
d_call: TRBD1
j_call: TRBJ1-4

cdr3_aa: CATREGGANVLTF
cdr3_nt: TGTGCCACCAGGGAGGGCGGGGCCAACGTCCTGACTTTC
clone_size: NA
v_call: TRBV15
d_call: NA
j_call: TRBJ2-6

cdr3_aa: CASSLRASGGAAYNEQFF
cdr3_nt: TGTGCCAGCAGCTTGAGGGCTAGCGGGGGGGCTGCCTACAATGAGCAGTTCTTC
clone_size: NA
v_call: TRBV7-2
d_call: TRBD2
j_call: TRBJ2-1

cdr3_aa: CASSGTGGRNEQFF
cdr3_nt: TGTGCCAGCAGTGGGACAGGAGGACGCAATGAGCAGTTCTTC
clone_size: NA
v_call: TRBV28
d_call: TRBD1
j_call: TRBJ2-1

cdr3_aa: CATIGLAGEVRTDTQYF
cdr3_nt: TGTGCCACCATCGGACTAGCGGGAGAGGTGAGAACAGATACGCAGTATTTT
clone_size: NA
v_call: TRBV15
d_call: TRBD2
j_call: TRBJ2-3

cdr3_aa: CASSPGVSYEQYF
cdr3_nt: TGTGCCAGCAGCCCAGGGGTTTCCTACGAGCAGTACTTC
clone_size: few
v_call: TRBV5-6
d_call: NA
j_call: TRBJ2-7

cdr3_aa: CASSSPGSTEAFF
cdr3_nt: TGTGCCAGCAGCTCCCCGGGGAGCACTGAAGCTTTCTTT
clone_size: NA
v_call: TRBV7-8
d_call: NA
j_call: TRBJ1-1

cdr3_aa: CASSPSTGELFF
cdr3_nt: TGTGCCAGCTCACCGAGCACCGGGGAGCTGTTTTTT
clone_size: NA
v_call: TRBV18
d_call: NA
j_call: TRBJ2-2

cdr3_aa: CASSLEQGKWYF
cdr3_nt: TGTGCCAGCAGCTTAGAACAGGGGAAATGGTACTTC
clone_size: NA
v_call: TRBV7-2
d_call: TRBD1
j_call: TRBJ2-5

cdr3_aa: CASSPGGTYEQYF
cdr3_nt: TGTGCCAGCAGCCCGGGGGGTACCTACGAGCAGTACTTC
clone_size: NA
v_call: TRBV7-9
d_call: TRBD2
j_call: TRBJ2-7

cdr3_aa: CAISETGTRAREQYF
cdr3_nt: TGTGCCATCAGTGAGACCGGGACTAGGGCCCGCGAGCAGTACTTC
clone_size: NA
v_call: TRBV10-3
d_call: TRBD2
j_call: TRBJ2-7

cdr3_aa: CASKRDYNTQYF
cdr3_nt: TGTGCCAGCAAACGGGACTATAATACGCAGTATTTT
clone_size: NA
v_call: TRBV25-1
d_call: TRBD2
j_call: TRBJ2-3

cdr3_aa: CASSSGGYDYGYTF
cdr3_nt: TGCGCCAGCAGCAGTGGGGGGTACGACTATGGCTACACCTTC
clone_size: NA
v_call: TRBV5-1
d_call: NA
j_call: TRBJ1-2

cdr3_aa: CASSSLGETQYF
cdr3_nt: TGTGCCAGCAGTTCCCTAGGAGAGACCCAGTACTTC
clone_size: NA
v_call: TRBV27
d_call: NA
j_call: TRBJ2-5

cdr3_aa: CASSLKRGRGADTDTQYF
cdr3_nt: TGTGCCAGCAGCTTAAAAAGGGGACGGGGGGCTGACACAGATACGCAGTATTTT
clone_size: NA
v_call: TRBV7-2
d_call: NA
j_call: TRBJ2-3

cdr3_aa: CASSLVRGSHEQYF
cdr3_nt: TGTGCCAGCAGCTTAGTGCGAGGGTCCCACGAGCAGTACTTC
clone_size: NA
v_call: TRBV7-8
d_call: NA
j_call: TRBJ2-7

cdr3_aa: CSVVLDRGPTNYGYTF
cdr3_nt: TGCAGCGTCGTACTGGACAGGGGGCCCACTAACTATGGCTACACCTTC
clone_size: NA
v_call: TRBV29-1
d_call: TRBD1
j_call: TRBJ1-2

cdr3_aa: CASSQDRGTALYGYTF
cdr3_nt: TGCGCCAGCAGCCAAGATCGAGGGACAGCCCTATATGGCTACACCTTC
clone_size: once
v_call: TRBV4-3
d_call: TRBD1
j_call: TRBJ1-2

cdr3_aa: CASRRQGAGSPLHF
cdr3_nt: TGTGCCAGCAGGAGACAGGGGGCAGGTTCACCCCTCCACTTT
clone_size: NA
v_call: TRBV28
d_call: TRBD1
j_call: TRBJ1-6